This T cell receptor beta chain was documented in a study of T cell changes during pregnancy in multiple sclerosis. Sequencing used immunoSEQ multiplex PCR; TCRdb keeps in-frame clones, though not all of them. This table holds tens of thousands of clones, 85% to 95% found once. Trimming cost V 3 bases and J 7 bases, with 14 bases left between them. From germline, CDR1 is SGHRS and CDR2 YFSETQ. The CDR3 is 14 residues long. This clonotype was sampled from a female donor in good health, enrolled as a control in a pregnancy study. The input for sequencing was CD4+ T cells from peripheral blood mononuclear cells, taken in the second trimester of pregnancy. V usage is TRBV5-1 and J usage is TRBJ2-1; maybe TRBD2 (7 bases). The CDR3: CASSWTEGGNEQFF. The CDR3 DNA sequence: TGCGCCAGCAGCTGGACAGAGGGAGGGAATGAGCAGTTCTTC.